These 21 T cell receptor beta chains originate from one sample sequenced in a study of blood T cell repertoires in COVID-19. Sequenced by immunoSEQ multiplex PCR; TCRdb stores in-frame clones only, minus some. Here the sample spans more than 300,000 clones, around 86% being singletons. Sequenced: peripheral blood. The receptors derive from a woman aged 45-65 years with acute or convalescent COVID-19.

The chain combines TRBV27 with TRBJ2-5; D is possibly TRBD2 (5 bases). The V gene's germline CDR1 is MNHEY and CDR2 SMNVEV (reference sequence). The length of the CDR3 is 14 residues. V lost 5 bases, J lost 2 bases, and 12 bases lay in between. CDR3: CASSTQRLQETQYF. In DNA form, the CDR3 reads TGTGCCAGCAGTACCCAGAGACTACAAGAGACCCAGTACTTC.

This chain connects TRBV27 to TRBJ1-2, with TRBD1 matching 10 bases. Germline V gives CDR1 MNHEY, CDR2 SMNVEV (reference sequence). This CDR3 has 16 amino acids. With 5 bases clipped from V and 4 bases from J, the junction kept 10 bases outside the gene matches. CDR3 DNA sequence: TGTGCCAGCAGTAAGGACAGGGGGTGGGGGGCCTATGGCTACACCTTC. This translates into CASSKDRGWGAYGYTF.

This clone was counted only a few times. The J gene is TRBJ2-5, the V gene TRBV5-5; the match to TRBD2 covers 8 bases. J was trimmed by 5 bases and V by 5 bases; bases with no gene match: 8. The CDR3 extends over 14 amino acids. CDR1 is SGHKS and CDR2 is YYEKEE in the germline V gene (reference sequence). CDR3 in DNA: TGTGCCAGCAGTCTGCGGGCGGGGGGTGAGACCCAGTACTTC. Residues: CASSLRAGGETQYF.

The DNA of the CDR3 is TGTGCCAGCAGCCCCGGACTAGCGGGAGGGACCTACGAGCAGTACTTC. Translated, it gives CASSPGLAGGTYEQYF. The rearrangement uses TRBV9 and TRBJ2-7; 15 bases fit TRBD2. CDR3 length: 16 amino acids. Per germline, CDR1 SGDLS and CDR2 YYNGEE. V shed 4 bases, J shed 2 bases, and the junction held 4 bases outside the gene matches.

This chain joins TRBV7-6 and TRBJ2-1, with TRBD2 identical over 10 bases. CDR3 length: 15 residues. Per the germline V gene, CDR1 is SGHVS and CDR2 is FNYEAQ. V lost 5 bases, J lost 9 bases, and 10 bases stayed unmatched. The CDR3 protein is CASSRALAGGREQFF. CDR3 DNA: TGTGCCAGCAGCCGAGCCTTAGCGGGAGGACGTGAGCAGTTCTTC.

V usage is TRBV15 and J usage is TRBJ2-7; 9 bases line up with TRBD1. The V segment lost 3 bases and the J segment 2 bases; nucleotides outside the gene matches: 2. CDR1 is LNHNV, CDR2 YYDKDF, per germline (reference sequence). This CDR3 is 14 amino acids long. This chain's CDR3 is CATSRGQGAYEQYF. The CDR3 DNA sequence: TGTGCCACCAGCAGGGGACAGGGAGCCTACGAGCAGTACTTC.

This clone has a single count. The chain combines TRBV20-1 with TRBJ1-2; D gene uncertain. The CDR3 loop spans 11 amino acids. Germline V gene data show CDR1 as DFQATT and CDR2 as SNEGSKA (reference sequence). V lost 6 bases to trimming and J lost 7 bases, with 12 bases between them. For the CDR3, the DNA is TGCAGTGCCCCGGGGTCGCGTGGCTACACCTTC. Translated, it gives CSAPGSRGYTF.

The gene calls are TRBV7-2 and TRBJ2-7; tentatively, D is TRBD2 (5 bases). Trimming removed 4 bases at V and 5 bases at J, with 27 bases between. Germline V gene sequence: CDR1 SGHTA, CDR2 FQGNSA. The CDR3 extends over 18 amino acids. CDR3 sequence (DNA): TGTGCCAGCAGCTCCCGCCCGCTAGCTACTCTTCTAGGGCACGAGCAGTACTTC. It is translated as CASSSRPLATLLGHEQYF. Full variable domain (outside the CDR3, taken from reference TRBV7-2 and TRBJ2-7): GAGVSQSPSNKVTEKGKDVELRCDPISGHTALYWYRQSLGQGLEFLIYFQGNSAPDKSGLPSDRFSAERTGGSVSTLTIQRTQQEDSAVYLCASSSRPLATLLGHEQYFGPGTRLTVT.

The rearrangement links TRBV18 to TRBJ2-1; TRBD1 aligns across 9 bases. CDR1 and CDR2 (germline): KGHSH, LQKENI. This CDR3 is 15 amino acids long. V was pared by 3 bases and J by 6 bases, with 6 bases of the junction left unmatched. CDR3 in amino acids: CASSPGQGKGNEQFF. The CDR3 DNA sequence: TGTGCCAGCTCACCCGGACAGGGGAAAGGCAATGAGCAGTTCTTC.

This clone was observed once. The rearrangement joins TRBV18 to TRBJ1-6; no clear D gene. Germline lookup yields CDR1 KGHSH and CDR2 LQKENI. This CDR3 is 14 amino acids long. V shed 6 bases and J shed 6 bases, with 12 bases lying between them. The DNA for the CDR3 is TGTGCCAGCTCTCCAACGGGTAGTAATTCACCCCTCCACTTT. Translation: CASSPTGSNSPLHF.

The chain links TRBV9 to TRBJ2-3, with TRBD2 identical over 9 bases. The CDR3 consists of 16 residues. After removal of 0 bases from V and 3 bases from J, the junction contained 5 bases not matched to a gene. Germline CDR1 reads SGDLS; CDR2 reads YYNGEE. The chain's CDR3 is CASSVDASGMTDTQYF. The CDR3 DNA is TGTGCCAGCAGCGTAGATGCTAGCGGGATGACAGATACGCAGTATTTT.

The chain combines TRBV30 with TRBJ2-7; 9 nucleotides align to TRBD1. J lost 6 bases, V lost 8 bases, and 14 bases had no gene match. From germline, CDR1 is GTSNPN and CDR2 SVGIG (reference sequence). The CDR3 consists of 14 residues. CDR3 sequence: CAGNPRTGEREQYF. The CDR3 nucleotides are TGTGCCGGGAACCCACGGACAGGGGAGCGCGAGCAGTACTTC.

The chain employs TRBV27 and TRBJ2-2; D might be TRBD2 (6 bases). V dropped 4 bases and J dropped 2 bases, with 23 bases sitting between them. Germline V CDR1 and CDR2: MNHEY, SMNVEV (reference sequence). The CDR3 runs to 19 residues. CDR3 sequence: CASSSITPPVGGNTGELFF. In DNA, the CDR3 is TGTGCCAGCAGTTCTATAACCCCACCGGTCGGGGGAAACACCGGGGAGCTGTTTTTT.

This sequence joins TRBV9 and TRBJ1-1; D is ambiguous. V was shortened by 0 bases and J by 0 bases, with 6 bases between the two germline ends. The CDR3 runs 14 residues. Germline V gene lookup returns CDR1 SGDLS and CDR2 YYNGEE. The CDR3 is CASSVDGVNTEAFF. The CDR3 DNA is TGTGCCAGCAGCGTAGATGGAGTGAACACTGAAGCTTTCTTT.

The chain carries TRBV2 and TRBJ1-6; no definite D call. Trimming stripped 7 bases from V and 10 bases from J, with 17 bases between. In germline, CDR1 is SNHLY, CDR2 FYNNEI. CDR3 length equals 14 residues. The CDR3 sequence is CASILRGADSPLHF. CDR3 coding DNA: TGTGCCAGCATTTTACGGGGAGCAGACTCACCCCTCCACTTT.

The chain combines TRBV5-1 with TRBJ1-2; unclear D gene. V lost 0 bases to trimming and J lost 2 bases, with 8 bases between them. CDR1 is SGHRS, CDR2 YFSETQ, per germline. The CDR3 has 14 residues. The CDR3 coding sequence is TGCGCCAGCAGCTTGGAAGCGGGGAACTATGGCTACACCTTC. Protein product: CASSLEAGNYGYTF.

V and J are TRBV5-8 and TRBJ2-1; 8 nucleotides line up with TRBD2. CDR1 SGHTS and CDR2 YDEGEE come from the germline V gene. The CDR3 runs to 15 residues. V trimming: 2 bases; J trimming: 3 bases; junction bases outside the gene matches: 4. This CDR3 is CASSLGLAFYNEQFF. CDR3 nucleotides: TGTGCCAGCAGCTTAGGACTAGCTTTCTACAATGAGCAGTTCTTC.

This chain joins TRBV6-5 and TRBJ2-5; 10 nucleotides line up with TRBD1. Germline assignment: CDR1 MNHEY and CDR2 SVGAGI. This CDR3 is built from 15 residues. The V gene end was trimmed by 7 bases and the J gene end by 2 bases; junction bases not matched to a gene: 7. Here the CDR3 reads CASMRGQGTQETQYF. For the CDR3, the DNA is TGTGCCAGCATGCGGGGACAGGGGACACAAGAGACCCAGTACTTC.

The V and J genes are TRBV7-8 and TRBJ2-4; no reliable D call. Germline CDR1 SGHVS, CDR2 FQNEAQ. This CDR3 is built from 17 residues. The V and J ends lost 5 bases and 3 bases respectively, with 20 bases between them. As DNA, the CDR3 is TGTGCCAGCAGCCGAGAAGTTATGAGTTCTGGCAAAAACATTCAGTACTTC. As protein: CASSREVMSSGKNIQYF.

The rearrangement joins TRBV24-1 to TRBJ2-1; tentative D call: TRBD2 (7 bases). Per germline, CDR1 KGHDR and CDR2 SFDVKD. Trimming took 0 bases from V and 7 from J, leaving 12 bases between them. The CDR3 loop spans 15 amino acids. DNA of the CDR3: TGTGCCACCAGTGATTTGGGACTAGGGGGTAATGAGCAGTTCTTC. Amino acid sequence: CATSDLGLGGNEQFF.

The V call is TRBV30, the J call TRBJ1-2; 8 bases match TRBD1. Germline assignment: CDR1 GTSNPN and CDR2 SVGIG (reference sequence). The CDR3 covers 12 residues. V dropped 7 bases and J dropped 5; count of bases not matched to a gene: 6. CDR3 DNA: TGTGCCTTTCAGGGACAGGAATATGGCTACACCTTC. This encodes CAFQGQEYGYTF. The full variable domain, in which reference TRBV30 and TRBJ1-2 provide the parts outside the CDR3, is SQTIHQWPATLVQPVGSPLSLECTVEGTSNPNLYWYRQAAGRGLQLLFYSVGIGQISSEVPQNLSASRPQDRQFILSSKKLLLSDSGFYLCAFQGQEYGYTFGSGTRLTVV.